The clone carrying this TCR beta chain was counted at least ten times. No antigen is known for it. Trimming took off 1 base at V and 3 bases at J, with 7 bases between the two ends. Germline V lookup: CDR1 SEHNR, CDR2 FQNEAQ (reference sequence). The CDR3 has 15 residues. This specimen belongs to a study of read filtering for tumor transcriptome and immune sequencing. Study-wide background: IR-seq gave about 4.05 to 11 million TCR reads per sample; RNA-seq gave roughly 80 to 1,400. Points from the study as a whole: IR-seq captured clonotypes deeper and more reliably than RNA-seq. Without single-read clonotypes, shared clonotype proportions correlated more between IR-seq and RNA-seq.

Molecular barcoded adaptors covering alpha/delta and beta/gamma chains were used on roughly 400 ng RNA. TCRdb analysed the reads with MiXCR anew, one entry per CDR3 protein. Here the sample spans roughly 130,000 distinct CDR3 sequences, 13% being singletons. Sequencing was performed on a population of CD138-negative cells sorted from bone marrow. The receptor was derived from a donor aged 40 or older with multiple myeloma. The chain links TRBV7-9 to TRBJ2-6; D is unresolved. CDR3 protein: CASSLGSFGANVLTF. The CDR3 DNA reads as TGTGCCAGCAGCTTAGGAAGTTTTGGGGCCAACGTCCTGACTTTC.